This is a list of T cell receptor beta chains from one sample in a study of cytomegalovirus exposure and HLA in healthy donors. Only in-frame clones appear in the TCRdb table, and some are missing; sequencing was by immunoSEQ multiplex PCR. The profile shows some 100,000 clones, about 79% of them singletons. The sample taken for sequencing was PBMCs. The receptors originated from a female donor in good health and CMV-seropositive. Both conserved end residues are part of each CDR3. The D gene is left open where the match is weak. Clone size is shown for a subset of rows, as once, few, many or a class of expanded clone.

clone_size	j_call	d_call	v_call	cdr3_nt	cdr3_aa
NA	TRBJ2-1	NA	TRBV4-1	TGCGCCAGCAGCCAAGGAAGGGGGGGTGTAAATGAGCAGTTCTTC	CASSQGRGGVNEQFF
NA	TRBJ1-1	NA	TRBV5-1	TGCGCCAGCAGCGCCGCGTTATCGAACACTGAAGCTTTCTTT	CASSAALSNTEAFF
NA	TRBJ2-3	NA	TRBV11-2	TGTGCCAGCAGCGACATTGGCTACACAGATACGCAGTATTTT	CASSDIGYTDTQYF
NA	TRBJ1-2	TRBD1	TRBV5-1	TGCGCCAGCAGCTTCATCAGCCAGGGGGGTGGCTACACCTTC	CASSFISQGGGYTF
NA	TRBJ2-1	NA	TRBV6-6	TGTGCCAGCAGCTACCCCATAGCGGACCCATACAATGAGCAGTTCTTC	CASSYPIADPYNEQFF
NA	TRBJ2-1	TRBD2	TRBV4-2	TGTGCCAGCAGCCAATCGGGAACTAGCGGGGGGGCCAATGAGCAGTTCTTC	CASSQSGTSGGANEQFF
NA	TRBJ1-5	NA	TRBV20-1	TGCAGTGCTTCCCGGGATCAGCCCCAGCATTTT	CSASRDQPQHF
NA	TRBJ2-7	TRBD2	TRBV30	TGTGCCTGGAGTCAAATAGCGGGAGGTCTCCACTTC	CAWSQIAGGLHF
NA	TRBJ1-2	NA	TRBV25-1	TGTGCCAGCCGCCACGAGACACCGTTCTATGGCTACACCTTC	CASRHETPFYGYTF
NA	TRBJ1-3	NA	TRBV7-9	TGTGCCAGCAGCTTACGGAGCGCTGGAAACACCATATATTTT	CASSLRSAGNTIYF
NA	TRBJ2-3	NA	TRBV5-1	TGCGCCAGCAGCTCCCGGGAGGATACGCAGTATTTT	CASSSREDTQYF
NA	TRBJ2-7	TRBD2	TRBV15	TGTGCCACCAGCCCAAGGCGGACTAGCGGTCTGGAGCAGTACTTC	CATSPRRTSGLEQYF
NA	TRBJ1-5	TRBD1	TRBV19	TGTGCCAGTAATCGGGACAGCTATAGCAATCAGCCCCAGCATTTT	CASNRDSYSNQPQHF
once	TRBJ1-5	NA	TRBV5-1	TGCGCCAGCAGCCCGGGGGGGGTTAATCAGCCCCAGCATTTT	CASSPGGVNQPQHF
NA	TRBJ2-7	TRBD2	TRBV30	TGTGCCTGGAAAAAAAGACTAGCGGGGAACGAGCAGTACTTC	CAWKKRLAGNEQYF
NA	TRBJ2-5	NA	TRBV19	TGTGCCACCTCCTTCCGGGATAGGATCGCGGAGACCCAGTACTTC	CATSFRDRIAETQYF
NA	TRBJ2-3	TRBD2	TRBV4-3	TGCGCCAGCAGCCAAGTTGGCGGGGGGGAGGCGCAGTATTTT	CASSQVGGGEAQYF
NA	TRBJ2-1	NA	TRBV10-1	TGCGCCAGCAGTGATAGGGCGGGCCTCCCTACCTACAATGAGCAGTTCTTC	CASSDRAGLPTYNEQFF
NA	TRBJ2-3	NA	TRBV7-2	TGTGCCAGCAGCTTAGCGCTGGGGGGAGATACGCAGTATTTT	CASSLALGGDTQYF
NA	TRBJ1-4	NA	TRBV19	TGTGCCAGTAGTCCCCCAGGGCCAACTAATGAAAAACTGTTTTTT	CASSPPGPTNEKLFF
NA	TRBJ2-3	NA	TRBV15	TGTGCCACCAGCAGGCCGACAGTCCGCACAGATACGCAGTATTTT	CATSRPTVRTDTQYF
NA	TRBJ1-2	TRBD1	TRBV19	TGTGCCAGTAGTAGCGGACAGGGTCGTGGCTACACCTTC	CASSSGQGRGYTF
NA	TRBJ2-7	NA	TRBV28	TGTGCCAGCAGTTTCGAAGCAAAGCGAGTCACCTACGAGCAGTACTTC	CASSFEAKRVTYEQYF
NA	TRBJ2-2	NA	TRBV5-1	TGCGCCAGCAGCTTGGAACAGTTGGCCGGGGAGCTGTTTTTT	CASSLEQLAGELFF
NA	TRBJ1-2	NA	TRBV10-3	TGTGCCATCAGGGGAGGAGGCTACACCTTC	CAIRGGGYTF
NA	TRBJ1-2	NA	TRBV19	TGTGCCAGTAGTTGGGTTGGGGCCCGGGCGGGCTACACCTTC	CASSWVGARAGYTF
NA	TRBJ2-1	TRBD2	TRBV9	TGTGCCAGCAGCGCCGGGCCCCGGGAGGACAATGAGCAGTTCTTC	CASSAGPREDNEQFF
NA	TRBJ2-6	NA	TRBV30	TGTGCCTGGAAGCGAGACTCTGGGGCCAACGGCCTGACTTTC	CAWKRDSGANGLTF
few	TRBJ2-1	TRBD2	TRBV4-3	TGCGCCAGCAGCCAACCGGGGAGGGATGAGCAGTTCTTC	CASSQPGRDEQFF
NA	TRBJ2-7	TRBD1	TRBV5-6	TGTGCCAGCAGCTCAACAGGGGCTGGTGAGCAGTACTTC	CASSSTGAGEQYF
once	TRBJ2-5	NA	TRBV18	TGTGCCAGCTCACCTCGGACAGAGCAAGAGACCCAGTACTTC	CASSPRTEQETQYF
NA	TRBJ2-5	NA	TRBV19	TGTGCCAGTAGTGGGTACCGGGACACTTTCCAAGAGACCCAGTACTTC	CASSGYRDTFQETQYF
NA	TRBJ2-7	TRBD2	TRBV6-1	TGTGCCAGCAGTGGGGCTAGCGGGAGGCCCTACGAGCAGTACTTC	CASSGASGRPYEQYF
NA	TRBJ2-1	TRBD2	TRBV7-2	TGTGCCAGCAGCTCGCACTTGACTAGCGGGGGCCGAGGTAACAATGAGCAGTTCTTC	CASSSHLTSGGRGNNEQFF
NA	TRBJ1-5	TRBD1	TRBV30	TGTGCCTGGAGTTCCCTCGGGACAGGGAGGCAGCCCCAGCATTTT	CAWSSLGTGRQPQHF
NA	TRBJ1-5	TRBD1	TRBV2	TGTGCCAGCAGTGAAATAGGGGGCCAACCAGGTAATCAGCCCCAGCATTTT	CASSEIGGQPGNQPQHF
NA	TRBJ1-2	TRBD1	TRBV12-5	TGTGCTAGTGGCCTACAGGGGGGCCCATATGGCTACACCTTC	CASGLQGGPYGYTF
NA	TRBJ2-7	NA	TRBV11-2	TGTGCCAGCAGCTCGTACCAGGGTTGGAACGAGCAGTACTTC	CASSSYQGWNEQYF
NA	TRBJ2-7	TRBD2	TRBV18	TGTGCCAGCTCACCTGGACTAGCCTCCTACGAGCAGTACTTC	CASSPGLASYEQYF
NA	TRBJ2-7	NA	TRBV23-1	TGCGCCAGCAGTCCCCGACTAGTTCTCTACGAGCAGTACTTC	CASSPRLVLYEQYF
NA	TRBJ2-3	TRBD1	TRBV4-3	TGCGCCAGCAGCCTCGGACAGGTTTCAGATACGCAGTATTTT	CASSLGQVSDTQYF
NA	TRBJ2-3	NA	TRBV30	TGTGCCTGGAGTGTACGAAGGACAACAGATACGCAGTATTTT	CAWSVRRTTDTQYF
NA	TRBJ2-3	NA	TRBV2	TGTGCCGAGAGGGAGGAGACAGATACGCAGTATTTT	CAEREETDTQYF
NA	TRBJ1-1	NA	TRBV5-1	TGCGCCAGCAGCTTCTCTGGGGGGGCCGACACTGAAGCTTTCTTT	CASSFSGGADTEAFF
NA	TRBJ2-1	NA	TRBV2	TGTGCCAGCAGTGATGACAGGAACAATGAGCAGTTCTTC	CASSDDRNNEQFF
NA	TRBJ1-6	NA	TRBV7-2	TGTGCCAGCAGCCGGACAAGAGTTGACAATTCACCCCTCCACTTT	CASSRTRVDNSPLHF
NA	TRBJ2-7	NA	TRBV7-9	TGTGCCAGCAGCGCCCTGACAGGCCACTTCGAGCAGTACTTC	CASSALTGHFEQYF
NA	TRBJ2-6	NA	TRBV5-6	TGTGCCAGCAACCCCCGACACTCTGGGGCCAACGGCCTGACTTTC	CASNPRHSGANGLTF
NA	TRBJ1-3	NA	TRBV2	TGTGCCAGCAGTGGTGCAGGGGCCCACTCTGGAAACACCATATATTTT	CASSGAGAHSGNTIYF
NA	TRBJ2-5	TRBD2	TRBV30	TGTGCCTGGAGTGCGCAGGGACTAGCGCTTGAGACCCAGTACTTC	CAWSAQGLALETQYF
NA	TRBJ2-1	TRBD2	TRBV7-9	TGTGCCAGCAGCTTCCCCGAAGGCGGGGGGGCCGAACACAATGAGCAGTTCTTC	CASSFPEGGGAEHNEQFF
NA	TRBJ1-1	NA	TRBV5-4	TGTGCCAGCAGCCCGAGCGGATTCAACACTGAAGCTTTCTTT	CASSPSGFNTEAFF
NA	TRBJ2-5	NA	TRBV5-1	TGCGCCAGCAGTGCGGACAGCCACGCGCAGTACTTC	CASSADSHAQYF
NA	TRBJ2-4	TRBD2	TRBV29-1	TGCAGCGTTGGGGGGGGACTAGCGGGGGAAAACATTCAGTACTTC	CSVGGGLAGENIQYF
NA	TRBJ2-1	NA	TRBV9	TGTGCCAGCAGCGTAGGGGGAGGACCTTTAGATCATGAGCAGTTCTTC	CASSVGGGPLDHEQFF
NA	TRBJ1-3	NA	TRBV16	TGTGCCAGCAGCCAATCACCCTGGTCGCAGGGGACCTCTGGAAACACCATATATTTT	CASSQSPWSQGTSGNTIYF